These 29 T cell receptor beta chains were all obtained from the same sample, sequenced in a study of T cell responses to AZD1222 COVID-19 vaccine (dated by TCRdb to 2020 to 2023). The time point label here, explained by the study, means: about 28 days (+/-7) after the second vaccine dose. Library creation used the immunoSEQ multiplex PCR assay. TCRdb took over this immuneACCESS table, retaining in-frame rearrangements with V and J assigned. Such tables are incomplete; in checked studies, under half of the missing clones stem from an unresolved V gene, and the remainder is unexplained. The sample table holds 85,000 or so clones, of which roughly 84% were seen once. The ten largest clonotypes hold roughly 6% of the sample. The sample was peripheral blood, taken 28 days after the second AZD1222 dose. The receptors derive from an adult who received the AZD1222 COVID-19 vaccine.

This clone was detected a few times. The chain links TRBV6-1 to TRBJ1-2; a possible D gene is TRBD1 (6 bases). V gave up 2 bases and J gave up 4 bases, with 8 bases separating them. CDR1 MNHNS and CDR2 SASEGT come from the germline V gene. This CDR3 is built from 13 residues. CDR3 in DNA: TGTGCCAGCAGTGAATGGGACACCTATGGCTACACCTTC. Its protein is CASSEWDTYGYTF.

Written as DNA, the CDR3 is TGTGCCAGCAGTTCCCTCAAGGGGGTCGGCTCCTACGAGCAGTACTTC. As protein: CASSSLKGVGSYEQYF. The chain employs TRBV28 and TRBJ2-7; tentatively, D is TRBD1 (6 bases). The length of the CDR3 is 16 residues. V lost 4 bases to trimming and J lost 0 bases, with 16 bases between them. From germline, CDR1 is MDHEN and CDR2 SYDVKM.

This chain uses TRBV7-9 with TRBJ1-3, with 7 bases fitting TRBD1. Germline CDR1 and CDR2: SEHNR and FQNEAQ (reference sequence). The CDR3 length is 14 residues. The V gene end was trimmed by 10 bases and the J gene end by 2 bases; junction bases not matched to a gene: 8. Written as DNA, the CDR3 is TGTGCCACACAGAGGCAGGGGGCTGGAAACACCATATATTTT. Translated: CATQRQGAGNTIYF.

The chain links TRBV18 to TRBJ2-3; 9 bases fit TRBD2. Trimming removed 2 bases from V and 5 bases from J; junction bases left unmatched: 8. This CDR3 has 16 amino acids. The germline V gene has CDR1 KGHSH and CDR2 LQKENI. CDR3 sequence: CASSPGWAGGQDTQYF. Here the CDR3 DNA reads TGTGCCAGCTCACCAGGCTGGGCGGGGGGGCAAGATACGCAGTATTTT.

In DNA, the CDR3 is TGTGCCAGCTCACCGCTCCGGGACAGGTTGAACTATGGCTACACCTTC. Translation gives CASSPLRDRLNYGYTF. The rearrangement uses TRBV18 and TRBJ1-2; 8 nucleotides agree with TRBD1. The length of the CDR3 is 16 residues. The trim removed 3 bases at V and 2 bases at J, leaving 8 bases unmatched. Germline loops: CDR1 KGHSH, CDR2 LQKENI.

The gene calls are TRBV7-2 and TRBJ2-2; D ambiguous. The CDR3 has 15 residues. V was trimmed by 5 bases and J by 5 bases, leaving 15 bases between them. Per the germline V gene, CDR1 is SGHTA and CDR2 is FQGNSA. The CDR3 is CASSRLAGSTGELFF. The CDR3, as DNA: TGTGCCAGCAGCCGGTTGGCAGGATCAACCGGGGAGCTGTTTTTT.

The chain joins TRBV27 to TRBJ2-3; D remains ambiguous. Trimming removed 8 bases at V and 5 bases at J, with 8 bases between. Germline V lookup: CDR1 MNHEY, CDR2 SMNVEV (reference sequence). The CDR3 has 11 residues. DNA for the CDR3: TGTGCCAGCTCCCGGCGAGATACGCAGTATTTT. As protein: CASSRRDTQYF.

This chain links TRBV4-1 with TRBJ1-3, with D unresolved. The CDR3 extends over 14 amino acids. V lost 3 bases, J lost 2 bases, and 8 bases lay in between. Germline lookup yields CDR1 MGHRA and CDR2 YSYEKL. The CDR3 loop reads CASSHGRPGNTIYF. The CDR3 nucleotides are TGCGCCAGCAGCCACGGCAGGCCTGGAAACACCATATATTTT.

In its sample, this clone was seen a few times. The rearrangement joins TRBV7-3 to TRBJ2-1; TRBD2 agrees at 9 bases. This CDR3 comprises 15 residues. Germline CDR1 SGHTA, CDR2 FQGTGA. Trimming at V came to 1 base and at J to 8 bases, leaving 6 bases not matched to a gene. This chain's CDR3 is CASSLIQGLAHEQFF. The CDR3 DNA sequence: TGTGCCAGCAGCTTAATCCAGGGACTAGCCCATGAGCAGTTCTTC.

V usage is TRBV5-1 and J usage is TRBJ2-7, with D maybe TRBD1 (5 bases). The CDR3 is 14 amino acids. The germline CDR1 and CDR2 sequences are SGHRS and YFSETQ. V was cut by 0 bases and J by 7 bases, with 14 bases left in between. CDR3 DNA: TGCGCCAGCAGCTTGGGTGACAGTAATATTGAGCAGTACTTC. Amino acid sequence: CASSLGDSNIEQYF. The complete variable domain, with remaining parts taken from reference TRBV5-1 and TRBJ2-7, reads KAGVTQTPRYLIKTRGQQVTLSCSPISGHRSVSWYQQTPGQGLQFLFEYFSETQRNKGNFPGRFSGRQFSNSRSEMNVSTLELGDSALYLCASSLGDSNIEQYFGPGTRLTVT.

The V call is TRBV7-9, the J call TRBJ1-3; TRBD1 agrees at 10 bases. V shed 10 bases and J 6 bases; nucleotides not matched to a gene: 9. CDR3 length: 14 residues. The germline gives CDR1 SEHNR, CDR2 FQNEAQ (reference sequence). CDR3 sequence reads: CATPGGTGENTIYF. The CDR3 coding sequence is TGTGCCACCCCGGGCGGGACAGGGGAAAACACCATATATTTT.

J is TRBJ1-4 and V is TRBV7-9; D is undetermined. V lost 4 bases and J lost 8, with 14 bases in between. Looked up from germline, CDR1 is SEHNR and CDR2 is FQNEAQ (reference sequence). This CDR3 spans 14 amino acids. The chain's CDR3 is CASSSPQGREKLFF. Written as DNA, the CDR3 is TGTGCCAGCAGCTCGCCCCAAGGGAGAGAAAAACTGTTTTTT. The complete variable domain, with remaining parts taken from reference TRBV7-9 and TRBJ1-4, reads DTGVSQNPRHKITKRGQNVTFRCDPISEHNRLYWYRQTLGQGPEFLTYFQNEAQLEKSRLLSDRFSAERPKGSFSTLEIQRTEQGDSAMYLCASSSPQGREKLFFGSGTQLSVL.

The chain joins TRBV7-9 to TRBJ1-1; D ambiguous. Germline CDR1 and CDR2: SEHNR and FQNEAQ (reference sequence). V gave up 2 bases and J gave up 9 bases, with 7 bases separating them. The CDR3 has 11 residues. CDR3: CASSLLGKAFF. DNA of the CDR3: TGTGCCAGCAGCTTACTGGGGAAAGCTTTCTTT.

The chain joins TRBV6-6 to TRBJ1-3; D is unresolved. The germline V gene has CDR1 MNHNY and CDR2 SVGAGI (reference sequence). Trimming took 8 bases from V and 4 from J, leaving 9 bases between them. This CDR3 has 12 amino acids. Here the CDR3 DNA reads TGTGCCAGCGGGGTAGGAGGAAACACCATATATTTT. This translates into CASGVGGNTIYF.

The CDR3 reads CASSLMPGELGIQYF. As DNA, the CDR3 is TGTGCCAGCAGCTTAATGCCGGGGGAGCTCGGCATTCAGTACTTC. This chain joins TRBV7-3 and TRBJ2-4, with D possibly TRBD2 on 6 matching bases. Looked up from germline, CDR1 is SGHTA and CDR2 is FQGTGA. Trimming shortened V by 1 base and J by 9 bases, and 16 bases separated the two germline ends. This CDR3 region has 15 residues. Based on the CDR3 plus reference TRBV7-3 and TRBJ2-4, the full variable domain is GAGVSQTPSNKVTEKGKYVELRCDPISGHTALYWYRQSLGQGPEFLIYFQGTGAADDSGLPNDRFFAVRPEGSVSTLKIQRTERGDSAVYLCASSLMPGELGIQYFGAGTRLSVL.

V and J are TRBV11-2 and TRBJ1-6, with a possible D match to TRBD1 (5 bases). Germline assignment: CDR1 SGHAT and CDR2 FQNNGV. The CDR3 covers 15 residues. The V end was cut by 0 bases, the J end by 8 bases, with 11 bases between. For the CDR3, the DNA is TGTGCCAGCAGCTTAGAGGGGGATCTGGATTCACCCCTCCACTTT. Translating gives CASSLEGDLDSPLHF. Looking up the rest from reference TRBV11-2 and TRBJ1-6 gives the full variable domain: EAGVAQSPRYKIIEKRQSVAFWCNPISGHATLYWYQQILGQGPKLLIQFQNNGVVDDSQLPKDRFSAERLKGVDSTLKIQPAKLEDSAVYLCASSLEGDLDSPLHFGNGTRLTVT.

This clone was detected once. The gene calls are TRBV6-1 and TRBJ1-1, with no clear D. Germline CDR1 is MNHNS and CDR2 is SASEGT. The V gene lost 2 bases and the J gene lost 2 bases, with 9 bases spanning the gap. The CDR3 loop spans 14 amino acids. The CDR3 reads CASSEIRRNTEAFF. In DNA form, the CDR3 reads TGTGCCAGCAGTGAAATTCGGAGAAACACTGAAGCTTTCTTT.

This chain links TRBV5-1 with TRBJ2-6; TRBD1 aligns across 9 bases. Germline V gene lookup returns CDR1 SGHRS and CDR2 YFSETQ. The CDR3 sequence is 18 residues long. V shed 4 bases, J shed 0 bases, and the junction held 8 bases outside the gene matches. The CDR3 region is CASSPGTGISSGANVLTF. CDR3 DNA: TGCGCCAGCAGCCCCGGGACAGGGATTTCCTCTGGGGCCAACGTCCTGACTTTC.

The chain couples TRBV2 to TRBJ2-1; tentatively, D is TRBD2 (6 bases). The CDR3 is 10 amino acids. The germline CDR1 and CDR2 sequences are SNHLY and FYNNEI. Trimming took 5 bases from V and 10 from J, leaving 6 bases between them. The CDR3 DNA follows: TGTGCCAGCAGTCGGGAGGAGCAGTTCTTC. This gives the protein CASSREEQFF.

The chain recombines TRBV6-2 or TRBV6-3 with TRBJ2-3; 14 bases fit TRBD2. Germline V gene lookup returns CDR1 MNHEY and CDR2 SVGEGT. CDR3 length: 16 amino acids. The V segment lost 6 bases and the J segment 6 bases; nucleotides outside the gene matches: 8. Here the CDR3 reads CASSRGLAGGPDTQYF. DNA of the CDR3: TGTGCCAGCAGCCGAGGACTAGCGGGGGGACCGGATACGCAGTATTTT.

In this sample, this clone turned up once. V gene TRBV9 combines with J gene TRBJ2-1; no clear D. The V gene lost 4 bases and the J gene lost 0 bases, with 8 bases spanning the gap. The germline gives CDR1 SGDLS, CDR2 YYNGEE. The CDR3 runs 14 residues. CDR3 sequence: CASSPRASYNEQFF. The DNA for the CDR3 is TGTGCCAGCAGCCCCCGGGCCTCCTACAATGAGCAGTTCTTC.

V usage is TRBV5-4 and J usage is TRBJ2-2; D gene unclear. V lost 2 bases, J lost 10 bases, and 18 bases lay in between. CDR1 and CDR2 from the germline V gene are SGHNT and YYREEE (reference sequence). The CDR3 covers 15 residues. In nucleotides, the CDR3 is TGTGCCAGCAGCTTAGGGTCCGGCCAATACGAGGAGCTGTTTTTT. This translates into CASSLGSGQYEELFF.

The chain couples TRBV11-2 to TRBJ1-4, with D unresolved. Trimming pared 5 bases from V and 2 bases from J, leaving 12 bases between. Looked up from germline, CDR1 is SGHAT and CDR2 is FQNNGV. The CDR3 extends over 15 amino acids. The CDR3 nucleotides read TGTGCCAGCAGCCCTACCGTTGCGACTAATGAAAAACTGTTTTTT. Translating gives CASSPTVATNEKLFF.

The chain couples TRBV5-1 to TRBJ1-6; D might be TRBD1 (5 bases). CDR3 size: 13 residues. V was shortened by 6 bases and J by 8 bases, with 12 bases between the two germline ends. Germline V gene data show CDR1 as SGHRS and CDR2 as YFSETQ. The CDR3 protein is CASKPGTDSPLHF. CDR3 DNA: TGCGCCAGCAAACCCGGGACTGATTCACCCCTCCACTTT.

The CDR3 reads CASSVAGAGTF. CDR3 nucleotide sequence: TGTGCCAGCAGCGTAGCCGGGGCAGGAACCTTC. The V gene is TRBV9, the J gene TRBJ1-2; D might be TRBD1 (5 bases). The CDR3 extends over 11 amino acids. Germline CDR1 is SGDLS and CDR2 is YYNGEE. Trimming removed 0 bases at V and 14 bases at J, with 11 bases between.

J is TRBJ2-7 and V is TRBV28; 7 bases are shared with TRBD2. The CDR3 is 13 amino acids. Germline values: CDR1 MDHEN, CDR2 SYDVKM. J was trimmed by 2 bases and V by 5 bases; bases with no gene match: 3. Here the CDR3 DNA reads TGTGCCAGCAGTATGGCGGGGGCCTACGAGCAGTACTTC. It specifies CASSMAGAYEQYF.

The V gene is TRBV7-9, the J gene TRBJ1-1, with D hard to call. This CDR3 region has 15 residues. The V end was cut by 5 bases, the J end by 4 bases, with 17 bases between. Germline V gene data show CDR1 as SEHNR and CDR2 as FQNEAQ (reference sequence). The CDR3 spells CASSIPRGESTEAFF. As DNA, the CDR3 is TGTGCCAGCAGCATCCCCCGGGGTGAAAGCACTGAAGCTTTCTTT.

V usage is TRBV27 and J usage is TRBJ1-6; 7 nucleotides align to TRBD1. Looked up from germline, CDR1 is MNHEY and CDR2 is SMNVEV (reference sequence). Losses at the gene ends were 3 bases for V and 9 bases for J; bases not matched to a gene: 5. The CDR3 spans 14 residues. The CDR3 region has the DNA TGTGCCAGCAGTTTTACAGGGGTGTCTTCACCCCTCCACTTT. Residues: CASSFTGVSSPLHF.

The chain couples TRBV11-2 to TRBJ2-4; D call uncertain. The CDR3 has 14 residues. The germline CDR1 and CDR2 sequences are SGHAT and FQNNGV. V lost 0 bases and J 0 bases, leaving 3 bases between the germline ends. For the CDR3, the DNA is TGTGCCAGCAGCTTAGAACTAGCCAAAAACATTCAGTACTTC. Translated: CASSLELAKNIQYF.